Presented here are 17 T cell receptor beta chains from one specimen sequenced in a study of identical twins. TCRdb processed the 5' RACE reads anew with MiXCR; each CDR3 protein has one entry. Among roughly 770,000 distinct CDR3 sequences listed, around a sixth were seen once. These data also featured in a second study, about T cells expressing NK-cell markers.

The sample taken for sequencing was PBMCs. The receptor set was obtained from a woman aged 18-29 years in good health.

This clonotype came up many times. The chain combines TRBV18 with TRBJ1-6; D uncertain. Between the trimmed V and J ends, which lost 4 bases and 5 bases, there was a span of 12 bases. The CDR3 is 15 amino acids. In germline, CDR1 is KGHSH, CDR2 LQKENI. CDR3 protein: CASSRYRDDNSPLHF. The CDR3 DNA sequence: TGTGCCAGCTCACGCTACAGAGACGATAATTCACCCCTCCACTTT.

This clonotype occurred a few times. V is TRBV6-5 and J is TRBJ1-1; D gene ambiguous. V lost 0 bases and J lost 3, with 11 bases in between. CDR1 and CDR2 from the germline V gene are MNHEY and SVGAGI. The CDR3 runs 15 residues. The CDR3 nucleotides are TGTGCCAGCAGTTACTCCTCACTCGGCGACACTGAAGCTTTCTTT. Translating it yields CASSYSSLGDTEAFF.

This clonotype occurred many times. This chain connects TRBV12-3 or TRBV12-4 to TRBJ1-2; D not resolved. The CDR3 extends over 11 amino acids. With 3 bases removed from V and 8 bases from J, the gap between germline ends came to 7 bases. The CDR3 region is CASSFGPGYTF. The CDR3 nucleotides read TGTGCCAGCAGTTTTGGGCCGGGCTACACCTTC.

This clonotype was detected only a few times. V gene TRBV3-1 combines with J gene TRBJ2-1, with D possibly being TRBD2 (6 bases). The germline V gene encodes CDR1 LGHDT and CDR2 YNNKEL (reference sequence). V was trimmed by 2 bases and J by 6 bases, leaving 11 bases between them. CDR3 size: 14 residues. CDR3 DNA: TGTGCCAGCAGCCAAATAGGCGGGATCAATGAGCAGTTCTTC. As protein: CASSQIGGINEQFF.

This clonotype was counted only a few times. In nucleotides, the CDR3 is TGTGCCATCAGTAGAACCGGGACAGGGGGAGATACGCAGTATTTT. Translating gives CAISRTGTGGDTQYF. J is TRBJ2-3 and V is TRBV10-3; 11 nucleotides agree with TRBD1. The CDR3 is 15 amino acids. Germline V gene data show CDR1 as ENHRY and CDR2 as SYGVKD. With 5 bases clipped from V and 5 bases from J, the junction kept 6 bases outside the gene matches.

This chain links TRBV28 with TRBJ2-2, with D tentatively TRBD1 (6 bases). There are 15 residues in the CDR3. The germline CDR1 and CDR2 sequences are MDHEN and SYDVKM. V lost 5 bases, J lost 6 bases, and 16 bases lay in between. The CDR3 coding sequence is TGTGCCAGCAGTCAAACAGGGAGTTGGGCCGGGGAGCTGTTTTTT. Amino acids: CASSQTGSWAGELFF.

This clonotype appeared a few times. The chain is built from TRBV7-2 and TRBJ1-6; D perhaps matches TRBD1 (5 bases). Germline V lookup: CDR1 SGHTA, CDR2 FQGNSA. Trimming took 2 bases from V and 8 from J, leaving 13 bases between them. The CDR3 covers 15 residues. CDR3 residues: CASSLLGDGYSPLHF. The CDR3 DNA reads as TGTGCCAGCAGCTTATTGGGGGACGGATATTCACCCCTCCACTTT.

This chain connects TRBV6-4 to TRBJ2-3; TRBD2 agrees at 9 bases. Per germline, CDR1 MRHNA and CDR2 SNTAGT. With 3 bases clipped from V and 0 bases from J, the junction kept 4 bases outside the gene matches. The CDR3 runs 16 residues. CDR3 nucleotides: TGTGCCAGCAGTGAACTAGCGGGTTCTAGCACAGATACGCAGTATTTT. This encodes CASSELAGSSTDTQYF.

The table lists this clonotype with a few counts. The chain recombines TRBV20-1 with TRBJ2-1, with D perhaps matching TRBD2 (6 bases). The CDR3 has 15 amino acids. Germline CDR1 DFQATT, CDR2 SNEGSKA (reference sequence). The V end was cut by 6 bases, the J end by 1 base, with 16 bases between. The CDR3 loop reads CSAPRRAKSYNEQFF. Written as DNA, the CDR3 is TGCAGTGCCCCTCGGAGGGCTAAGTCCTACAATGAGCAGTTCTTC.

This chain uses TRBV7-9 with TRBJ1-2, with D maybe TRBD1 (6 bases). The CDR3 loop spans 16 amino acids. The V end lost 5 bases, the J end lost 6 bases, and 22 bases lay between the germline ends. CDR1 and CDR2 (germline): SEHNR, FQNEAQ (reference sequence). This CDR3 is CASSLGGYRERDGYTF. CDR3 DNA sequence: TGTGCCAGCAGCCTAGGGGGTTACAGGGAAAGGGATGGCTACACCTTC. Full variable domain (remainder filled in from reference TRBV7-9 and TRBJ1-2): DTGVSQNPRHKITKRGQNVTFRCDPISEHNRLYWYRQTLGQGPEFLTYFQNEAQLEKSRLLSDRFSAERPKGSFSTLEIQRTEQGDSAMYLCASSLGGYRERDGYTFGSGTRLTVV.

A few counts support this clonotype. The chain employs TRBV27 and TRBJ2-3; tentatively, D is TRBD1 or TRBD2 (5 bases each). Germline loops: CDR1 MNHEY, CDR2 SMNVEV (reference sequence). Trimming left V 3 bases short and J 3 bases short, with 13 bases between. This CDR3 is built from 15 residues. CDR3 DNA sequence: TGTGCCAGCAGTTTTGAGGGACGACCAACAGATACGCAGTATTTT. It translates to CASSFEGRPTDTQYF.

The V and J genes are TRBV7-9 and TRBJ2-5, with 9 bases matching TRBD1. V lost 5 bases to trimming and J lost 2 bases; unmatched junction nucleotides: 6. Germline V gives CDR1 SEHNR, CDR2 FQNEAQ (reference sequence). The CDR3 runs to 15 residues. DNA for the CDR3: TGTGCCAGCAGCCCTCGGGACAGGGAACAAGAGACCCAGTACTTC. Protein product: CASSPRDREQETQYF.

The V and J genes are TRBV6-1 and TRBJ2-7; TRBD2 matches 8 bases. The CDR3 is 15 residues long. The germline V gene has CDR1 MNHNS and CDR2 SASEGT. Trimming cost V 5 bases and J 1 base; bases outside gene matches: 7. CDR3 bases: TGTGCCAGCAGTCAAGGGGCGGGAGGATCCTACGAGCAGTACTTC. Translating gives CASSQGAGGSYEQYF.

This clonotype showed up just a few times. The chain joins TRBV5-1 to TRBJ1-1; no clear D gene. The CDR3 runs 15 residues. Trimming took 3 bases from V and 1 from J, leaving 13 bases between them. CDR1 and CDR2 (germline): SGHRS, YFSETQ. The DNA for the CDR3 is TGCGCCAGCAGCTCGGCGGGCTGGGGGAACACTGAAGCTTTCTTT. Translating gives CASSSAGWGNTEAFF.

The genes are TRBV6-1 and TRBJ2-2; TRBD2 aligns across 13 bases. V trimming: 5 bases; J trimming: 4 bases; junction bases outside the gene matches: 16. The CDR3 runs to 20 residues. Per germline, CDR1 MNHNS and CDR2 SASEGT. The CDR3 reads CASSKNPNMGLAGPTGELFF. Here the CDR3 DNA reads TGTGCCAGCAGTAAGAACCCTAATATGGGACTAGCGGGACCCACCGGGGAGCTGTTTTTT.

This chain links TRBV5-1 with TRBJ2-1; 8 nucleotides agree with TRBD2. The trim removed 5 bases at V and 6 bases at J, leaving 13 bases unmatched. The CDR3 covers 16 residues. The V gene's germline CDR1 is SGHRS and CDR2 YFSETQ. CDR3 DNA: TGCGCCAGCAGTCAAAACCGGGGGGGCATGAGCAATGAGCAGTTCTTC. Translation: CASSQNRGGMSNEQFF.

This clonotype has just a few counts. The chain uses TRBV3-1 and TRBJ1-2; no firm D call. CDR3 length: 16 residues. Germline values: CDR1 LGHDT, CDR2 YNNKEL (reference sequence). Trimming left V 0 bases short and J 4 bases short, with 15 bases between. The CDR3 bases are TGTGCCAGCAGCCAAGAATGGCCGGGGATGGTCTATGGCTACACCTTC. Residues: CASSQEWPGMVYGYTF.